The following is a T cell receptor (beta chain) sequence with its context. This record comes from a study of PD-L1 blockade in urothelial cancer. Germline loops: CDR1 SGHTA, CDR2 FQGNSA. The CDR3 covers 17 residues. The J segment lost 2 bases and the V segment lost 3 bases, leaving 13 bases of the junction unmatched. The data were produced by immunoSEQ multiplex PCR, yet TCRdb's version contains in-frame clones alone and is incomplete. In the table there are about 83,000 clones, roughly 87% of which are singletons. Patients' urothelial carcinoma was locally advanced or metastatic. This sequence was found in a woman between 65 and 79 years old with urothelial cancer. This chain connects TRBV7-2 to TRBJ2-7, with TRBD2 identical over 7 bases. The material was PBMCs, obtained around atezolizumab (anti-PD-L1) treatment. CDR3 coding DNA: TGTGCCAGCAGCTTGTACGCTAGCGGTTACGAAACCTACGAGCAGTACTTC. Translated, it gives CASSLYASGYETYEQYF.